This TCR beta chain was identified during a study of T cell responses to AZD1222 COVID-19 vaccine. Study results and limitations: White British donors predominated, females outnumbered males, and clonal diversity was possibly underestimated.

TCRdb's table, derived via immunoSEQ multiplex PCR, lists solely in-frame clones and lacks some. The data contain approximately 120,000 clones, 87% of them singletons. Notes on this clone: Antigen specificity is unknown.

Germline CDR1 reads MNHEY; CDR2 reads SVGEGT. Losses at the gene ends were 4 bases for V and 3 bases for J; bases not matched to a gene: 5. This CDR3 comprises 14 residues. The chain links TRBV6-2 or TRBV6-3 to TRBJ1-1; TRBD1 matches 7 bases. This TCR derives from an adult in good health. This specimen consisted of peripheral blood, obtained on day 0 of AZD1222 vaccination. The CDR3 is CASSLRGGHTEAFF. As DNA, the CDR3 is TGTGCCAGCAGTTTAAGAGGGGGCCACACTGAAGCTTTCTTT.